The text below deals with one T cell receptor beta chain. Its antigen is not yet known. Base quality data are lacking; no much larger clone is found one base away. Synthesis of TCR cDNA relied on 5'RACE template switching, a step that introduced a universal primer site along with unique molecular identifiers. cDNA synthesis was primed from both the TCR alpha and TCR beta constant segments. Libraries were amplified in two PCR steps, with sample barcodes and sequencing adapters added in the second step. Libraries were sequenced on Illumina HiSeq 2500 (2x100 bp) or NovaSeq (2x150 bp). In the paper's pipeline: Reads were demultiplexed and collapsed into UMI consensus sequences with MIGEC, and V(D)J alignment was performed with MiXCR. Vaccine-responding clonotypes were defined with edgeR using replicate PBMC samples, requiring FDR below 0.01 and a log2 fold change above 5 up to day 15. CD4 or CD8 identity was assigned to each bulk clonotype according to whether the clonotype was present at higher abundance in the sequenced CD4 repertoire or the sequenced CD8 repertoire. Through fastp at Q25 and MiXCR, TCRdb rebuilt clones from the public reads, retaining in-frame beta chains. Under each unique CDR3 protein, matching rows form one entry showing the most common genes and DNA. TCRdb's processing, not the authors', yielded these V and J calls. In this sample the table shows 450,000 to 550,000 distinct CDR3 sequences, 20% to 25% of which occur a single time. The ten biggest clones cover approximately 16% of the sample.

The sample originates from a study of T cells after yellow fever vaccination (dated by TCRdb to about 2019). About the investigation overall: The SMART-Seq v4 Ultra Low Input RNA kit was used to prepare libraries from fractions with low cell numbers. To follow T-cell clones before and after primary and booster YFV17D yellow fever vaccination, bulk TCR alpha and beta repertoires were sequenced over time. The cohort comprised two healthy male donors, one aged 18 to 30 and one aged 30 to 40 years. Blood was collected at multiple timepoints before and after primary and secondary immunization, and bulk PBMC replicates and cell subsets were isolated. Here is what the overall study found, with its caveats: A small fraction of clonotypes showed up in both the CD4 and CD8 compartments, probably as a result of convergent recombination. Because the study included only a couple of donors, the extent to which the findings can be generalized is limited. Most clones expanded after primary vaccination were re-detected after the booster (around 96% of CD4 and roughly 85% of CD8), suggesting broad memory maintenance. FACS-sorted repertoires could contain abundant contaminating clonotypes from the bulk population, so computational filtering was required. Compared with the primary T-cell response, the secondary T-cell response was faster but weaker, reaching its peak on day 5 rather than on day 15.

The germline V gene (reference sequence) specifies SEHNR as CDR1 and FQNEAQ as CDR2. V lost 0 bases and J lost 8 bases; the stretch between them is 11 bases long. The CDR3 contains 14 residues, cysteine and phenylalanine counted. Only CDR3 DNA is held: 42 bases, read in frame from base 1. The sample's treatment or condition label is to be understood as: live attenuated yellow fever vaccine strain. At each blood-draw timepoint, two biological replicates of bulk PBMCs were collected. A standard Ficoll-Paque protocol was used to isolate PBMCs from peripheral blood. RNA was extracted with TriZol from bulk PBMCs, CD4 and CD8 fractions, and dextramer-positive and dextramer-negative fractions.

Here the sequenced sample was PBMCs, taken around 3 weeks after the first yellow fever vaccination. Recombination connected TRBV7-9 to TRBJ2-1; the D gene cannot be named for sure. The sequence was obtained from a man aged 18 to 35 who received the YFV17D yellow fever vaccine. The nucleotide sequence is TGTGCCAGCAGCTTAGCGCAACCAAATCATGAGCAGTTCTTC. This gives the protein CASSLAQPNHEQFF.